This TCR beta chain was identified during a study of blood T cell repertoires in COVID-19. Study in general: The study drew acute and convalescent COVID-19 samples from the United States, Italy and Spain. Sample material is recorded as cDNA or gDNA derived from T cells, B-cell-depleted T cells, or PBMCs.

V dropped 0 bases and J dropped 3 bases, with 13 bases sitting between them. CDR1 MNHEY and CDR2 SVGAGI come from the germline V gene. The CDR3 has 16 residues. Authors' analysis steps: Amplification of reference gene primers was used by the study to estimate nucleated cell counts. TCRdb's copy holds only in-frame clones and misses some; the assay was immunoSEQ multiplex PCR. V, J and clone size are those of that table, while D and trimming were read from the DNA. This sample has tens of thousands of clones, with around 85% found just once. Specimen: peripheral blood. The chain employs TRBV6-5 and TRBJ2-3, with D possibly matching TRBD2 (6 bases). This receptor was identified in an elderly man with active or convalescent COVID-19. The CDR3 sequence: CASSYSFPGVTDTQYF. The CDR3 DNA reads TGTGCCAGCAGTTACTCGTTTCCGGGGGTTACAGATACGCAGTATTTT.